Below, 6 T cell receptor beta chains from the same sample are listed, as sequenced in a study of beta chain features in type 1 diabetes (dated by TCRdb to 2017 to 2018). The library came from the immunoSEQ multiplex PCR assay. The entire isolated RNA was reverse transcribed using the High Capacity cDNA Reverse Transcription Kit, and thus expressed TCRB transcripts were sequenced. TCRdb carries this immuneACCESS record with in-frame sequences only. Its versions omit some clonotypes, under half of them owing to an unresolved V gene in the studies checked, with the rest unexplained. The sample table shows about 150,000 clones, and approximately 8.1% are seen once. The ten largest clones add up to 0.5% to 0.65% of the sample. The specimen was central memory CD4+ T cells from blood. Receptor source: a young man in good health.

V usage is TRBV7-9 and J usage is TRBJ2-3, with D perhaps TRBD2 (5 bases). With 3 bases removed from V and 4 bases from J, the gap between germline ends came to 11 bases. The CDR3 is 14 amino acids. Germline V gene sequence: CDR1 SEHNR, CDR2 FQNEAQ (reference sequence). The CDR3 loop is CASSFEGRADTQYF. The CDR3 DNA follows: TGTGCCAGCAGCTTTGAGGGCCGTGCAGATACGCAGTATTTT.

This clone was detected only a few times. The gene calls are TRBV28 and TRBJ1-5, with 8 bases that match TRBD1. The CDR3 is made up of 15 amino acids. J was trimmed by 3 bases and V by 5 bases; bases with no gene match: 6. Looked up from germline, CDR1 is MDHEN and CDR2 is SYDVKM. CDR3 in DNA: TGTGCCAGCAGTCCGGTGGACAGGGACAATCAGCCCCAGCATTTT. It translates to CASSPVDRDNQPQHF.

This clone showed up just a few times. The V call is TRBV4-2, the J call TRBJ2-5; D is possibly TRBD2 (6 bases). Per germline, CDR1 LGHNA and CDR2 YNFKEQ. This CDR3 is built from 15 residues. Trimming took 1 base from V and 3 from J, leaving 12 bases between them. CDR3 in amino acids: CASSQVSREEETQYF. Here the CDR3 DNA reads TGTGCCAGCAGCCAAGTTAGCAGGGAGGAAGAGACCCAGTACTTC.

The chain recombines TRBV5-6 with TRBJ2-5, with D possibly TRBD2 on 5 matching bases. This CDR3 is built from 16 residues. CDR1 and CDR2 from the germline V gene are SGHDT and YYEEEE. V was pared by 0 bases and J by 5 bases, with 17 bases between. The CDR3 loop is CASSLENTAGTETQYF. CDR3 DNA: TGTGCCAGCAGCTTGGAGAACACGGCGGGTACGGAGACCCAGTACTTC. The full variable domain, with the rest looked up from reference TRBV5-6 and TRBJ2-5, is DAGVTQSPTHLIKTRGQQVTLRCSPKSGHDTVSWYQQALGQGPQFIFQYYEEEERQRGNFPDRFSGHQFPNYSSELNVNALLLGDSALYLCASSLENTAGTETQYFGPGTRLLVL.

The chain couples TRBV6-1 to TRBJ1-4; D remains unclear. V lost 7 bases to trimming and J lost 5 bases, with 5 bases between them. CDR1 is MNHNS, CDR2 SASEGT, per germline. This CDR3 comprises 11 residues. This CDR3 reads CASKENEKLFF. The DNA for the CDR3 is TGTGCCAGCAAGGAGAATGAAAAACTGTTTTTT.

This clone was seen more than once but under ten times. The rearrangement links TRBV2 to TRBJ2-1; 9 bases are a match to TRBD1. Germline V gene sequence: CDR1 SNHLY, CDR2 FYNNEI. The V segment lost 7 bases and the J segment 1 base; nucleotides outside the gene matches: 5. The CDR3 has 15 amino acids. This CDR3 reads CASNKDRGSYNEQFF. In nucleotides, the CDR3 is TGTGCCAGCAACAAGGACAGGGGATCCTACAATGAGCAGTTCTTC. Variable domain in full (rest from reference TRBV2 and TRBJ2-1): EPEVTQTPSHQVTQMGQEVILRCVPISNHLYFYWYRQILGQKVEFLVSFYNNEISEKSEIFDDQFSVERPDGSNFTLKIRSTKLEDSAMYFCASNKDRGSYNEQFFGPGTRLTVL.